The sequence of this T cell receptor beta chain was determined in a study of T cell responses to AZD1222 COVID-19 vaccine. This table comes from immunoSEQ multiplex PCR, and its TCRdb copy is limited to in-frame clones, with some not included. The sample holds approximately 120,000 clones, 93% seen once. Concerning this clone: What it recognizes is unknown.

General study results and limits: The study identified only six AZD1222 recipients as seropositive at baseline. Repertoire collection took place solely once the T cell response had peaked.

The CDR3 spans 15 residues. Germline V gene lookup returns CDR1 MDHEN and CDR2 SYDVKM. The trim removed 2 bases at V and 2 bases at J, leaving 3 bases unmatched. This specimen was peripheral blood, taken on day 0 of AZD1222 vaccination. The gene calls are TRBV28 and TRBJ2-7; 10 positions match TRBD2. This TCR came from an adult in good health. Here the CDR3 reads CASSLPSGRAYEQYF. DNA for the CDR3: TGTGCCAGCAGTTTACCCAGCGGGAGGGCCTACGAGCAGTACTTC.